The 28 T cell receptor beta chains given below trace back to one sample, sequenced in a study of shared clonotypes between healthy human individuals. Data came from immunoSEQ multiplex PCR; TCRdb stores just in-frame clones and leaves some out. The sample consists of around 2,000,000 clones, roughly 94% of them appearing once. CD45RO-negative CD8 cells positively selected for CCR7 made up the naive population, which excluded terminally differentiated effector memory CD45RA+ cells. Sequencing was carried out using naive CD8+ T cells sorted from blood. The source of these receptors is a young man in good health.

The chain recombines TRBV5-6 with TRBJ1-6; 7 bases are shared with TRBD1. Trimming cost V 0 bases and J 8 bases; bases outside gene matches: 5. This CDR3 is built from 15 residues. Looked up from germline, CDR1 is SGHDT and CDR2 is YYEEEE. CDR3 bases: TGTGCCAGCAGCTTGGGAGGGGGCGTCGATTCACCCCTCCACTTT. Its translation is CASSLGGGVDSPLHF.

The chain uses TRBV7-6 and TRBJ2-5, with D maybe TRBD1 (5 bases). In germline, CDR1 is SGHVS, CDR2 FNYEAQ. Trimming removed 1 base at V and 4 bases at J, with 13 bases between. CDR3 length equals 15 residues. CDR3 sequence reads: CASSLGLGVRETQYF. The CDR3 DNA follows: TGTGCCAGCAGCTTAGGGTTAGGGGTTAGAGAGACCCAGTACTTC.

The chain carries TRBV5-1 and TRBJ2-7, with a possible D match to TRBD2 (6 bases). The CDR3 loop spans 16 amino acids. Trimming took 0 bases from V and 5 from J, leaving 18 bases between them. Per the germline V gene, CDR1 is SGHRS and CDR2 is YFSETQ. In nucleotides, the CDR3 is TGCGCCAGCAGCTTGGCCATGGCGGGGTACGCACACGAGCAGTACTTC. Residues: CASSLAMAGYAHEQYF.

The chain carries TRBV29-1 and TRBJ2-4; D not resolved. Trimming removed 7 bases from V and 5 bases from J, with 24 bases in between. Germline V gene data show CDR1 as SQVTM and CDR2 as ANQGSEA. This CDR3 contains 16 residues. The CDR3 region is CSAVTPIIYSQNIQYF. The CDR3 bases are TGCAGCGCTGTCACCCCGATAATATATAGCCAAAACATTCAGTACTTC.

This chain joins TRBV19 and TRBJ1-1; 7 bases align to TRBD1. With V trimmed by 4 bases and J by 0 bases, 5 bases remained unmatched. This CDR3 region has 15 residues. Germline CDR1 and CDR2: LNHDA and SQIVND (reference sequence). In DNA form, the CDR3 reads TGTGCCAGTAGTACAACGGGACAGATGAACACTGAAGCTTTCTTT. Its translation: CASSTTGQMNTEAFF.

V gene TRBV15 combines with J gene TRBJ2-7, with D tentatively TRBD2 (5 bases). The length of the CDR3 is 15 residues. Trimming took 0 bases from V and 5 from J, leaving 14 bases between them. Per germline, CDR1 LNHNV and CDR2 YYDKDF (reference sequence). The CDR3 loop is CATSRDMQPGNEQYF. The CDR3 DNA follows: TGTGCCACCAGCAGAGATATGCAGCCGGGGAACGAGCAGTACTTC.

This clone was recorded only once. The chain employs TRBV7-9 and TRBJ2-5; maybe TRBD1 (6 bases). CDR3 length equals 15 residues. V gave up 2 bases and J gave up 2 bases, with 12 bases separating them. Germline V gives CDR1 SEHNR, CDR2 FQNEAQ (reference sequence). The CDR3 spells CASSLPNRVQETQYF. The CDR3 DNA follows: TGTGCCAGCAGCTTACCCAACAGGGTTCAAGAGACCCAGTACTTC. Full variable domain (missing parts from reference TRBV7-9 and TRBJ2-5): DTGVSQNPRHKITKRGQNVTFRCDPISEHNRLYWYRQTLGQGPEFLTYFQNEAQLEKSRLLSDRFSAERPKGSFSTLEIQRTEQGDSAMYLCASSLPNRVQETQYFGPGTRLLVL.

The CDR3 spells CASSEYGGRNSGNTIYF. The DNA for the CDR3 is TGTGCCAGCAGTGAATATGGGGGAAGGAACTCTGGAAACACCATATATTTT. The chain is built from TRBV6-1 and TRBJ1-3; TRBD1 might be the D (5 bases). V dropped 2 bases and J dropped 0 bases, with 14 bases sitting between them. In germline, CDR1 is MNHNS, CDR2 SASEGT. The CDR3 has 17 amino acids.

This chain joins TRBV27 and TRBJ2-3, with 11 nucleotides matching TRBD2. The germline gives CDR1 MNHEY, CDR2 SMNVEV (reference sequence). Trimming cost V 4 bases and J 1 base; bases outside gene matches: 4. CDR3 size: 16 residues. CDR3 bases: TGTGCCAGCAGTTCCCTAGCGGGGGGCCGCACAGATACGCAGTATTTT. Its translation is CASSSLAGGRTDTQYF.

The chain has TRBV28 and TRBJ1-1; 7 nucleotides agree with TRBD1. Germline V gives CDR1 MDHEN, CDR2 SYDVKM. V was clipped by 6 bases and J by 4 bases; unmatched bases: 8. This CDR3 comprises 14 residues. The CDR3 DNA follows: TGTGCCAGCAGCTTCACAGGGGATTTCACTGAAGCTTTCTTT. Translated: CASSFTGDFTEAFF.

The chain combines TRBV23-1 with TRBJ2-7; unclear D gene. TRBV23-1 has ORF status, its function being uncertain. The V end lost 1 base, the J end lost 0 bases, and 10 bases lay between the germline ends. The CDR3 is made up of 15 amino acids. The CDR3 protein is CASSQFRTSSYEQYF. In DNA form, the CDR3 reads TGCGCCAGCAGTCAATTTCGGACGAGCTCCTACGAGCAGTACTTC.

About this clone: This sample includes further DNA sequences coding for the same CDR3. The V gene is TRBV5-1, the J gene TRBJ2-7, with D possibly matching TRBD2 (6 bases). Germline CDR1 and CDR2: SGHRS and YFSETQ. Between the trimmed V and J ends, which lost 0 bases and 0 bases, there was a span of 10 bases. CDR3 size: 15 residues. CDR3 in amino acids: CASSLDGGISYEQYF. The CDR3 bases are TGCGCCAGCAGCTTGGATGGGGGGATCTCCTACGAGCAGTACTTC.

This clone was observed once. J is TRBJ2-1 and V is TRBV29-1, with TRBD2 as a possible D gene (5 bases). Germline V gene lookup returns CDR1 SQVTM and CDR2 ANQGSEA. CDR3 length equals 11 residues. Trimming removed 5 bases at V and 6 bases at J, with 8 bases between. CDR3 region: CSVHGGNEQFF. The DNA of the CDR3 is TGCAGCGTTCATGGAGGCAATGAGCAGTTCTTC.

This sequence joins TRBV7-2 and TRBJ2-5; D ambiguous. Germline values: CDR1 SGHTA, CDR2 FQGNSA. V shed 0 bases and J shed 5 bases, with 19 bases lying between them. The CDR3 spans 17 residues. The CDR3 reads CASSLATASGYWETQYF. The CDR3, as DNA: TGTGCCAGCAGCTTAGCAACAGCCTCTGGATATTGGGAGACCCAGTACTTC.

This chain connects TRBV21-1 to TRBJ2-5; the table gives TRBD2 as D, unverified against the DNA. TRBV21-1 is given as a pseudogene. This CDR3 contains 14 residues. The CDR3 nucleotides read TGTGCCAGCACCGACCGACTGCCCCAAGAGACCCAGTACTTC. This encodes CASTDRLPQETQYF.

V is TRBV6-6 and J is TRBJ2-7; D possibly corresponds to TRBD1 (6 bases). Germline assignment: CDR1 MNHNY and CDR2 SVGAGI (reference sequence). This CDR3 has 12 amino acids. V lost 5 bases and J 6 bases, leaving 11 bases between the germline ends. The CDR3 loop reads CASSSRDTEQYF. Here the CDR3 DNA reads TGTGCCAGCAGTAGCAGGGACACCGAGCAGTACTTC.

This chain joins TRBV27 and TRBJ2-1; D is possibly TRBD2 (6 bases). V gave up 5 bases and J gave up 4 bases, with 21 bases separating them. Germline assignment: CDR1 MNHEY and CDR2 SMNVEV (reference sequence). The CDR3 sequence is 17 residues long. CDR3 sequence: CASSTLMVSGGYNEQFF. As DNA, the CDR3 is TGTGCCAGCAGTACCTTAATGGTGAGCGGAGGGTACAATGAGCAGTTCTTC.

The chain links TRBV9 to TRBJ2-2, with 7 bases identical to TRBD1. V gave up 2 bases and J gave up 2 bases; unmatched junction bases: 9. Germline lookup yields CDR1 SGDLS and CDR2 YYNGEE. The CDR3 is 17 residues long. The DNA for the CDR3 is TGTGCCAGCAGCGTCGAGAGTGACAGGGCTAACACCGGGGAGCTGTTTTTT. It specifies CASSVESDRANTGELFF.

The J gene is TRBJ1-3, the V gene TRBV13; D is perhaps TRBD1 (5 bases). Germline CDR1 reads PRHDT; CDR2 reads FYEKMQ (reference sequence). CDR3 length equals 15 residues. V gave up 5 bases and J gave up 0 bases, with 11 bases separating them. DNA for the CDR3: TGTGCCAGCAGCCTAGCAGGGTTCTCTGGAAACACCATATATTTT. It specifies CASSLAGFSGNTIYF.

Written as DNA, the CDR3 is TGTGCCTGGGATCAACGGCCTGGGGGGGGGTTCTACGAGCAGTACTTC. This translates into CAWDQRPGGGFYEQYF. The V call is TRBV30, the J call TRBJ2-7; TRBD2 matches 7 bases. Germline trimming cut 5 bases from V and 3 bases from J; bases unmatched to any gene: 16. In germline, CDR1 is GTSNPN, CDR2 SVGIG (reference sequence). The length of the CDR3 is 16 residues.

This chain joins TRBV6-5 and TRBJ1-5, with TRBD1 matching over 7 bases. This CDR3 region has 15 residues. V was clipped by 9 bases and J by 3 bases; unmatched bases: 11. Germline CDR1 MNHEY, CDR2 SVGAGI. CDR3: CARTTRTGDNQPQHF. The CDR3 region has the DNA TGTGCCAGGACGACAAGGACAGGAGACAATCAGCCCCAGCATTTT.

This clone was detected once. The chain employs TRBV19 and TRBJ2-4; 7 bases are shared with TRBD1. The CDR3 extends over 16 amino acids. CDR1 is LNHDA and CDR2 is SQIVND in the germline V gene (reference sequence). V dropped 1 base and J dropped 4; count of bases not matched to a gene: 7. Here the CDR3 DNA reads TGTGCCAGTAGTATAGTAGTAGGGGGCGATAAAAACATTCAGTACTTC. Translating it yields CASSIVVGGDKNIQYF.

This clone has a single count. CDR3 DNA: TGTGCCAGCAGCCTTGGGGGGATCTCTAACTATGGCTACACCTTC. As protein: CASSLGGISNYGYTF. The chain carries TRBV6-6 and TRBJ1-2, with a weak D call TRBD1 (5 bases). The CDR3 loop spans 15 amino acids. Germline loops: CDR1 MNHNY, CDR2 SVGAGI (reference sequence). Trimming left V 6 bases short and J 0 bases short, with 14 bases between.

This clone was seen a handful of times. The J gene is TRBJ1-6, the V gene TRBV7-9, with D hard to call. V shed 5 bases and J shed 8 bases, with 13 bases lying between them. The CDR3 runs 14 residues. Germline assignment: CDR1 SEHNR and CDR2 FQNEAQ (reference sequence). The CDR3: CASSRAMRDSPLHF. The CDR3 DNA is TGTGCCAGCAGCCGGGCAATGCGGGATTCACCCCTCCACTTT.

The rearrangement uses TRBV6-5 and TRBJ2-7; TRBD1 matches 7 bases. V shed 2 bases and J 1 base; nucleotides not matched to a gene: 8. CDR3 length equals 16 residues. Germline CDR1 MNHEY, CDR2 SVGAGI. The CDR3 DNA reads as TGTGCCAGCAGTTACAGTGAGGGACAGATTTCCTACGAGCAGTACTTC. Translated, it gives CASSYSEGQISYEQYF.

The gene calls are TRBV10-1 and TRBJ1-1; possibly TRBD1 for D (5 bases). V was trimmed by 0 bases and J by 5 bases, leaving 10 bases between them. From germline, CDR1 is WNHNN and CDR2 SYGVQD (reference sequence). This CDR3 is 14 amino acids long. The CDR3 region is CASSESPGWTEAFF. As DNA, the CDR3 is TGCGCCAGCAGTGAGTCGCCAGGGTGGACTGAAGCTTTCTTT.

The chain employs TRBV7-9 and TRBJ2-7; 7 nucleotides align to TRBD1. CDR1 SEHNR and CDR2 FQNEAQ come from the germline V gene (reference sequence). The V gene end was trimmed by 5 bases and the J gene end by 6 bases; junction bases not matched to a gene: 4. The CDR3 length is 12 residues. As DNA, the CDR3 is TGTGCCAGCAGCCAGACAGGGTCCGAGCAGTACTTC. Translated, it gives CASSQTGSEQYF.

This rearrangement joins TRBV11-2 to TRBJ1-2, with 8 positions matching TRBD1. The germline gives CDR1 SGHAT, CDR2 FQNNGV. V dropped 2 bases and J dropped 4; count of bases not matched to a gene: 6. The CDR3 is made up of 15 amino acids. CDR3 sequence reads: CASSLHAGQVYGYTF. The CDR3 bases are TGTGCCAGCAGCTTACATGCGGGACAGGTCTATGGCTACACCTTC.